Below, 25 T cell receptor beta chains from the same sample are listed, as sequenced in a study of spatial heterogeneity in lung cancer. Points from the study as a whole: In tumors, expanded intratumoral alpha and beta TCR counts tracked mutation counts.

TCRdb ran MiXCR on the 5' RACE reads and lists one entry per CDR3 protein. The sample yields 5,400 or so distinct CDR3 sequences, about a sixth seen once. Antigens of these TCRs are unknown. Noted time point: sample taken at primary tumor resection. Sequences were derived from lung tumor tissue, sampled at surgery. The source is a male donor with early-stage non-small cell lung cancer.

The V and J genes are TRBV12-3 or TRBV12-4 and TRBJ2-7; 7 bases map to TRBD2. This CDR3 contains 12 residues. V dropped 8 bases and J dropped 3; count of bases not matched to a gene: 4. CDR3 sequence (DNA): TGTGCCAGCCGGGGGGAACTCTACGAGCAGTACTTC. Its protein is CASRGELYEQYF.

By frequency in the sample, this clonotype is large. At one boundary the junction diverges from the germline segment, which might be a read error. V gene TRBV28 combines with J gene TRBJ2-6; D ambiguous. Germline CDR1 is MDHEN and CDR2 is SYDVKM. The CDR3 is made up of 17 amino acids. Here the CDR3 reads CATSGSQSSSGANVLTF. CDR3 bases: TGTGCCACCAGTGGATCCCAATCCAGCTCTGGGGCCAACGTCCTGACTTTC.

This clonotype occurred many times. The chain has TRBV27 and TRBJ2-1, with D possibly matching TRBD2 (5 bases). Germline values: CDR1 MNHEY, CDR2 SMNVEV (reference sequence). The CDR3 has 15 residues. V lost 3 bases and J lost 9, with 18 bases in between. Here the CDR3 DNA reads TGTGCCAGCAGTTTGGGCCCCCGTGGGCGGGTTGAGCAGTTCTTC. This gives the protein CASSLGPRGRVEQFF.

V is TRBV28 and J is TRBJ2-7, with TRBD1 as a possible D gene (6 bases). CDR1 and CDR2 (germline): MDHEN, SYDVKM. The CDR3 is 14 amino acids. Trimming stripped 6 bases from V and 2 bases from J, with 14 bases between. The CDR3: CASRTGTPPYEQYF. In DNA form, the CDR3 reads TGTGCCAGCAGAACCGGGACACCGCCCTACGAGCAGTACTTC.

About this clonotype: Sequence at one end of the junction differs from germline and may be a read error. V is TRBV7-8 and J is TRBJ2-1, with TRBD2 matching over 9 bases. Germline V gene lookup returns CDR1 SGHVS and CDR2 FQNEAQ. CDR3 length equals 15 residues. CDR3 in DNA: TGTGTCAGCAGCCAACTAGCGGGTCGTACAATGAAGCAGTTCTTC. This gives the protein CVSSQLAGRTMKQFF.

By share, this clonotype counts as medium-sized. The chain has TRBV20-1 and TRBJ2-5; 10 nucleotides match TRBD2. Germline CDR1 DFQATT, CDR2 SNEGSKA (reference sequence). The CDR3 length is 13 residues. Germline trimming cut 4 bases from V and 7 bases from J; bases unmatched to any gene: 6. The CDR3 reads CSANSGGAGTQYF. CDR3 DNA sequence: TGCAGTGCTAACAGCGGGGGGGCCGGGACCCAGTACTTC.

This clonotype was detected many times. A much larger clone lies a single base off, so this may be a read error. The rearrangement uses TRBV29-1 and TRBJ1-1, with a weak D call TRBD1 (6 bases). The CDR3 contains 14 residues. The germline CDR1 and CDR2 sequences are SQVTM and ANQGSEA. The CDR3: CRVEDQTGRTEAFF. In DNA form, the CDR3 reads TGCCGCGTTGAAGATCAAACAGGGCGCACTGAAGCTTTCTTT.

The genes are TRBV7-8 and TRBJ2-5; D may match TRBD1 or TRBD2 (5 bases each). Germline V gives CDR1 SGHVS, CDR2 FQNEAQ. Trimming removed 4 bases at V and 5 bases at J, with 17 bases between. The CDR3 consists of 15 residues. The CDR3 bases are TGTGCCAGCAGCTCCCCAATGGGGGTTGGGGAGACCCAGTACTTC. Its translation is CASSSPMGVGETQYF.

In its sample, this clonotype is medium-sized (0.01 to 0.1%). The V call is TRBV12-3 or TRBV12-4, the J call TRBJ2-4; 13 positions match TRBD2. Trimming took 4 bases from V and 7 from J; bases not matched to a gene: 1. The CDR3 has 14 amino acids. The CDR3 sequence is CASSSLAGGNIQYF. The CDR3 coding sequence is TGTGCCAGCAGTTCACTAGCGGGGGGGAACATTCAGTACTTC.

This clonotype was picked up a small number of times. This chain connects TRBV11-2 to TRBJ2-1, with D maybe TRBD2 (6 bases). V was cut by 2 bases and J by 5 bases, with 10 bases left in between. This CDR3 comprises 14 residues. CDR1 is SGHAT and CDR2 is FQNNGV in the germline V gene. Written as DNA, the CDR3 is TGTGCCAGCAGCTTAAACGGGAGAGACAATGAGCAGTTCTTC. Translated: CASSLNGRDNEQFF.

As concerns this clonotype: The limits of the CDR3 on the DNA are not certain, so only TCRdb's listed CDR3 is given. The J gene is TRBJ2-2, the V gene TRBV18. Germline CDR1 is KGHSH and CDR2 is LQKENI. Including both end residues, the CDR3 is 15 amino acids long. The CDR3 here is CASSPPMNTGELFFF.

This rearrangement joins TRBV3-1 to TRBJ1-5, with D hard to call. The V end was cut by 0 bases, the J end by 6 bases, with 6 bases between. Germline V gene data show CDR1 as LGHDT and CDR2 as YNNKEL (reference sequence). CDR3 length: 13 amino acids. CDR3 in DNA: TGTGCCAGCAGCCAAGAGCGCAGTCAGCCCCAGCATTTT. The encoded protein is CASSQERSQPQHF.

By its share, this clonotype is medium-sized (0.01 to 0.1%). The rearrangement uses TRBV5-5 and TRBJ2-7, with 12 positions matching TRBD2. Trimming removed 3 bases from V and 4 bases from J; junction bases left unmatched: 5. Germline CDR1 and CDR2: SGHKS and YYEKEE (reference sequence). The CDR3 sequence is 15 residues long. The CDR3 reads CASSYLAGGLYEQYF. CDR3 sequence (DNA): TGTGCCAGCAGCTACCTAGCGGGAGGGCTTTACGAGCAGTACTTC.

This clonotype was seen ten or more times. The chain couples TRBV7-3 to TRBJ1-1; D call uncertain. Germline V gene data show CDR1 as SGHTA and CDR2 as FQGTGA. This CDR3 is built from 16 residues. V was clipped by 2 bases and J by 3 bases, with 16 bases between them. The DNA for the CDR3 is TGTGCCAGCAGCTTAGATGGGCAGGTGGGCCACACTGAAGCTTTCTTT. Translating it yields CASSLDGQVGHTEAFF.

The chain is built from TRBV4-3 and TRBJ2-3; weak D call: TRBD1 (5 bases). Germline CDR1 reads LGHNA; CDR2 reads YSLEER. This CDR3 has 13 residues. Trimming took off 4 bases at V and 2 bases at J, with 7 bases between the two ends. This CDR3 is CASSRTNTDTQYF. CDR3 coding DNA: TGCGCCAGCAGCCGGACAAACACAGATACGCAGTATTTT.

This clonotype is termed medium-sized (0.01 to 0.1%). The genes are TRBV10-3 and TRBJ1-5, with D possibly TRBD1 on 6 matching bases. The CDR3 is made up of 15 amino acids. Looked up from germline, CDR1 is ENHRY and CDR2 is SYGVKD. Trimming took off 8 bases at V and 1 base at J, with 15 bases between the two ends. CDR3 region: CAIGSGGASNQPQHF. CDR3 DNA sequence: TGTGCCATCGGGTCTGGGGGGGCAAGCAATCAGCCCCAGCATTTT.

This clonotype rates as medium-sized (0.01 to 0.1%). The CDR3 sequence is CASSLGGQAFF. The CDR3 region has the DNA TGTGCCAGCAGCTTAGGTGGGCAAGCTTTCTTT. The chain combines TRBV11-3 with TRBJ1-1, with D unresolved. V shed 1 base and J shed 9 bases, with 6 bases lying between them. CDR3 size: 11 residues. Germline loops: CDR1 SGHNT, CDR2 YENEEA.

This clonotype is medium-sized by share. The CDR3 region has the DNA TGTGCCAGCAGCCGGGGGACAGGAGAAAACTATGGCTACACCTTC. Its protein is CASSRGTGENYGYTF. The chain joins TRBV4-2 to TRBJ1-2; 8 bases map to TRBD1. Per germline, CDR1 LGHNA and CDR2 YNFKEQ. After removal of 4 bases from V and 2 bases from J, the junction contained 6 bases not matched to a gene. This CDR3 is 15 amino acids long.

Judged by abundance, this clonotype is medium-sized. V usage is TRBV5-4 and J usage is TRBJ2-2; 13 bases agree with TRBD2. Looked up from germline, CDR1 is SGHNT and CDR2 is YYREEE (reference sequence). CDR3 length equals 18 residues. The V segment lost 0 bases and the J segment 0 bases; nucleotides outside the gene matches: 2. The CDR3: CASSLGTSGGPNTGELFF. In DNA, the CDR3 is TGTGCCAGCAGCTTGGGGACTAGCGGGGGCCCGAACACCGGGGAGCTGTTTTTT. Based on the CDR3 plus reference TRBV5-4 and TRBJ2-2, the full variable domain is ETGVTQSPTHLIKTRGQQVTLRCSSQSGHNTVSWYQQALGQGPQFIFQYYREEENGRGNFPPRFSGLQFPNYSSELNVNALELDDSALYLCASSLGTSGGPNTGELFFGEGSRLTVL.

This clonotype showed up just a few times. The CDR3 sequence: CASSRTAGRELFF. The DNA of the CDR3 is TGTGCCAGCAGTCGGACCGCTGGAAGGGAGCTGTTTTTT. The rearrangement links TRBV6-5 to TRBJ2-2; D is undetermined. CDR1 MNHEY and CDR2 SVGAGI come from the germline V gene. Trimming took off 5 bases at V and 9 bases at J, with 13 bases between the two ends. The CDR3 spans 13 residues.

This clonotype is categorized as medium-sized. The chain is built from TRBV7-2 and TRBJ1-2; 8 bases fit TRBD1. Looked up from germline, CDR1 is SGHTA and CDR2 is FQGNSA. Unmatched junction bases numbered 5, after V lost 5 bases and J lost 3 bases. CDR3 length: 14 amino acids. The CDR3 DNA sequence: TGTGCCAGCAGCCTAGGACAGGGTGACTATGGCTACACCTTC. Its translation: CASSLGQGDYGYTF. Combining the CDR3 with reference TRBV7-2 and TRBJ1-2 gives the whole variable domain GAGVSQSPSNKVTEKGKDVELRCDPISGHTALYWYRQSLGQGLEFLIYFQGNSAPDKSGLPSDRFSAERTGGSVSTLTIQRTQQEDSAVYLCASSLGQGDYGYTFGSGTRLTVV.

This clonotype has more than one count but fewer than ten. This chain connects TRBV29-1 to TRBJ2-7; TRBD1 matches 9 bases. Germline CDR1 and CDR2: SQVTM and ANQGSEA. V trimming: 6 bases; J trimming: 0 bases; junction bases outside the gene matches: 6. This CDR3 contains 14 residues. The CDR3: CSVLTGGGSYEQYF. In nucleotides, the CDR3 is TGCAGCGTCCTTACAGGGGGCGGCTCCTACGAGCAGTACTTC.

The chain is built from TRBV29-1 and TRBJ2-7; TRBD2 matches at 10 bases. V shed 3 bases, J shed 5 bases, and the junction held 7 bases outside the gene matches. Germline V gene data show CDR1 as SQVTM and CDR2 as ANQGSEA. CDR3 length: 14 amino acids. In DNA, the CDR3 is TGCAGCGTTGAGAGGCCTAGCGGGAGTCACGAGCAGTACTTC. Translation gives CSVERPSGSHEQYF.

The sample holds many counts of this clonotype. This chain uses TRBV29-1 with TRBJ2-2; TRBD2 agrees at 13 bases. Germline V gene lookup returns CDR1 SQVTM and CDR2 ANQGSEA. This CDR3 contains 17 residues. V lost 4 bases, J lost 7 bases, and 12 bases stayed unmatched. The CDR3 here is CSVGGTSGTITGGELFF. The CDR3 bases are TGCAGCGTTGGCGGGACTAGCGGGACTATAACGGGCGGGGAGCTGTTTTTT.

The chain carries TRBV20-1 and TRBJ2-5; possible D gene TRBD2, 5 bases. V was cut by 3 bases and J by 2 bases, with 10 bases left in between. This CDR3 region has 13 residues. Germline loops: CDR1 DFQATT, CDR2 SNEGSKA (reference sequence). CDR3 sequence (DNA): TGCAGTGCTAGGGACTGGGAACAAGAGACCCAGTACTTC. Translating gives CSARDWEQETQYF.